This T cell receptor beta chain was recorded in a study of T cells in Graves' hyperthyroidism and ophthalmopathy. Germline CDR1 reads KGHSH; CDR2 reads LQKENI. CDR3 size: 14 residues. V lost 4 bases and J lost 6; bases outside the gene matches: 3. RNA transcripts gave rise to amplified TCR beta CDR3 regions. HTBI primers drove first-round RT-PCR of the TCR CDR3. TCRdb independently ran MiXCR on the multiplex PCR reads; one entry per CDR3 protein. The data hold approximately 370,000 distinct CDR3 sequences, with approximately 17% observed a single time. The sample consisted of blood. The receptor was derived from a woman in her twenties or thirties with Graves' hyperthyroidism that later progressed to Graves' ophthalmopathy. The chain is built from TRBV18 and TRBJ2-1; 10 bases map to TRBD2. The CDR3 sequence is CASSRGLAANEQFF. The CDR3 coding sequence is TGTGCCAGCTCACGCGGACTAGCGGCCAATGAGCAGTTCTTC.